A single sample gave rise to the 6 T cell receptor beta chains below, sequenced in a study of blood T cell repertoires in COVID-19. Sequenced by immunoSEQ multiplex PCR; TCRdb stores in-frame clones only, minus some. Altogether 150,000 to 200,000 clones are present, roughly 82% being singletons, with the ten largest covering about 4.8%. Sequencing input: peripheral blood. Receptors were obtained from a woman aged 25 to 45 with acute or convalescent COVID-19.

The CDR3 DNA follows: TGTGCCAGCATTCCCAGGGGTAATAACTATGGCTACACCTTC. This gives the protein CASIPRGNNYGYTF. The genes are TRBV6-5 and TRBJ1-2; tentatively, D is TRBD1 (6 bases). The ends were cut back, 7 bases at V and 1 base at J, with 13 bases in the middle. Germline V lookup: CDR1 MNHEY, CDR2 SVGAGI. This CDR3 region has 14 residues.

This chain's CDR3 is CASSVAGGSEQYF. As DNA, the CDR3 is TGTGCCAGCAGTGTAGCGGGAGGCAGCGAGCAGTACTTC. The rearrangement uses TRBV6-4 and TRBJ2-7; 10 bases align to TRBD2. V dropped 4 bases and J dropped 6; count of bases not matched to a gene: 3. Germline V gene lookup returns CDR1 MRHNA and CDR2 SNTAGT. CDR3 length: 13 residues.

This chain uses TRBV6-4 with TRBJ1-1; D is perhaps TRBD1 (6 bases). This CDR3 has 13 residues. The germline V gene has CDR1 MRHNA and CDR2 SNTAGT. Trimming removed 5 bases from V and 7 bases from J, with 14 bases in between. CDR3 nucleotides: TGTGCCAGCAGTTACAGCCTACAGGGTGAAGCTTTCTTT. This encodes CASSYSLQGEAFF.

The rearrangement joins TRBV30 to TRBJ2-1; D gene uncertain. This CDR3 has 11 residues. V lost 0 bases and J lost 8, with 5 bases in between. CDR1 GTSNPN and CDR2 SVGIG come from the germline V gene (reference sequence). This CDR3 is CAWSVLYEQFF. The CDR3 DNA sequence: TGTGCCTGGAGTGTACTTTATGAGCAGTTCTTC.

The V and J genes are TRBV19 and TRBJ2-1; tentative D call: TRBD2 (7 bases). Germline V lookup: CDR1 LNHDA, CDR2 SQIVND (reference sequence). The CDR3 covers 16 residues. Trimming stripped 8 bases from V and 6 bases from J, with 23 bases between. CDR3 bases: TGTGCCAGTTCGGGGGGTCACGGGGGGCCCACCAATGAGCAGTTCTTC. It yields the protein CASSGGHGGPTNEQFF.

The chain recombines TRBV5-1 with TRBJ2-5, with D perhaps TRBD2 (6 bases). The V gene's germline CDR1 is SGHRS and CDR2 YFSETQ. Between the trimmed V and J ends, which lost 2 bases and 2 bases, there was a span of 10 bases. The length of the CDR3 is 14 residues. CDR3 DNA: TGCGCCAGCAGCTTAAACGCGGGGCAAGAGACCCAGTACTTC. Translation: CASSLNAGQETQYF.